The clone carrying this T cell receptor beta chain was found a few times. TCRdb called the 5' RACE reads again in MiXCR, with one record for every CDR3 protein. The sample consists of 530,000 or so distinct CDR3 sequences, 17% of them appearing once. Trimming at V came to 3 bases and at J to 3 bases, leaving 8 bases not matched to a gene. The CDR3 runs to 15 residues. Germline V gene lookup returns CDR1 LGHNA and CDR2 YSLEER. This sample was included in a study of T-cell memory formation after mild COVID-19. Sequenced sample: PBMCs or a T cell subset sorted from them (not recorded which). The receptor's source is an adult woman who had mild COVID-19 (a few samples of this study predate the infection). Cell type and time point are not known. This sequence joins TRBV4-3 and TRBJ2-7; the match to TRBD2 covers 7 bases. Here the CDR3 DNA reads TGCGCCAGCAGCCAGGCCCCTAGCGGTAGCTACGAGCAGTACTTC. Encoded protein: CASSQAPSGSYEQYF.